These T cell receptor beta chains were read from a single sample in a study of early T cells in non-severe SARS-CoV-2 infection. TCRdb re-called the 5' RACE reads with MiXCR, one entry per CDR3 protein. The sample includes roughly 20,000 distinct CDR3 sequences, 4% seen only once; the top ten take over 1.3%. Specimen: whole blood. The receptors stem from an adult who was a healthcare worker with PCR-confirmed SARS-CoV-2 infection or an uninfected control (not recorded which). The CDR3 runs from the conserved cysteine through the conserved F or W. Each record gives: V gene, CDR3 protein.

V: TRBV5-3; CDR3: CARSFCGAKNIQYF
V: TRBV19; CDR3: CASTMGQSNYGYTF
V: TRBV20-1; CDR3: CSAYDTGELFF
V: TRBV12-3/TRBV12-4; CDR3: CASSLPGRAFF
V: TRBV19; CDR3: CASTGVRTDTQYF
V: TRBV24-1; CDR3: CATSDAAGVSYNEQFF
V: TRBV27; CDR3: CASRPPGAMVHEQYF
V: TRBV6-2/TRBV6-3; CDR3: CASSYSSSGGTTGNEQFF
V: TRBV30; CDR3: CAWSKRQGSPINEQFF
V: TRBV28; CDR3: CASSLSGQGASYEQYF
V: TRBV7-9; CDR3: CASSPGTGAGGYSNQPQHF
V: TRBV7-2; CDR3: CASSSPTSGGRKTQYF
V: TRBV6-5; CDR3: CASSYSIGGSQPQHF
V: TRBV11-2; CDR3: CASSFGLAGLEQYF